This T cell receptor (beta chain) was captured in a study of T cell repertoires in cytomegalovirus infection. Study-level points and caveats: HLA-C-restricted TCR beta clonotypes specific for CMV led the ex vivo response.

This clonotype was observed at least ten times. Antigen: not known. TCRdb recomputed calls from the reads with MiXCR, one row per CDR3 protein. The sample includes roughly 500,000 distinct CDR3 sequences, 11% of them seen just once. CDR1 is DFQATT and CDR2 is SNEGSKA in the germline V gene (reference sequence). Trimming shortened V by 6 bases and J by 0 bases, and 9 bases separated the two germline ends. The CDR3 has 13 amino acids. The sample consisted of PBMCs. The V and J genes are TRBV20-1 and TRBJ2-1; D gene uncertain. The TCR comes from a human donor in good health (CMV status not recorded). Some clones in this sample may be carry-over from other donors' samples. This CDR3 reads CSADMSSYNEQFF. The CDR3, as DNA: TGCAGTGCCGACATGAGCTCCTACAATGAGCAGTTCTTC.